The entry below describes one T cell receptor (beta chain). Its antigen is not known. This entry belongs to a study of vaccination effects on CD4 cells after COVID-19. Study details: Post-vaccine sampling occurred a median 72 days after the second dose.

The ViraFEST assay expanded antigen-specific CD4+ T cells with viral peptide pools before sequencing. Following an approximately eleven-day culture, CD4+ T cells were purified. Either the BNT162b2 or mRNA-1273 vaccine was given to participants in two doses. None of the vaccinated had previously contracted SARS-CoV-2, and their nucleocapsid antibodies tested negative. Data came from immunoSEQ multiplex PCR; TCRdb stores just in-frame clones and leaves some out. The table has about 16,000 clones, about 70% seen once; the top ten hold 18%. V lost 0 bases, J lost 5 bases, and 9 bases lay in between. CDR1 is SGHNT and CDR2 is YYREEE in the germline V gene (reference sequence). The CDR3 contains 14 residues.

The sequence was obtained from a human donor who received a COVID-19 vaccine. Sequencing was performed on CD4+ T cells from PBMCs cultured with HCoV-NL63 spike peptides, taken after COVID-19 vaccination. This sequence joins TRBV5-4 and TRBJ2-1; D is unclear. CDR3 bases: TGTGCCAGCAGCTTGGATGCGAAGGACAATGAGCAGTTCTTC. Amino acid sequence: CASSLDAKDNEQFF.